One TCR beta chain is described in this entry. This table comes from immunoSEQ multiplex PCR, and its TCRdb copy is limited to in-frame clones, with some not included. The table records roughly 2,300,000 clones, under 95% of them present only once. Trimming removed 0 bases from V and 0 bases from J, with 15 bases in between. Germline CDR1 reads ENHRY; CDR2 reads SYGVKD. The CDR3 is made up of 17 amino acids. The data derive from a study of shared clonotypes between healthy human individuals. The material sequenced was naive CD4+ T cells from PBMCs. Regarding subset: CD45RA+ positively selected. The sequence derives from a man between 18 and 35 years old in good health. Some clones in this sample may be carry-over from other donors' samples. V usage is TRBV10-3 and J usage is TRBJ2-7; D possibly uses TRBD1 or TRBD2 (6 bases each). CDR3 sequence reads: CAISESRGRGSSYEQYF. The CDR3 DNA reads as TGTGCCATCAGTGAGTCGCGGGGCAGGGGAAGCTCCTACGAGCAGTACTTC.